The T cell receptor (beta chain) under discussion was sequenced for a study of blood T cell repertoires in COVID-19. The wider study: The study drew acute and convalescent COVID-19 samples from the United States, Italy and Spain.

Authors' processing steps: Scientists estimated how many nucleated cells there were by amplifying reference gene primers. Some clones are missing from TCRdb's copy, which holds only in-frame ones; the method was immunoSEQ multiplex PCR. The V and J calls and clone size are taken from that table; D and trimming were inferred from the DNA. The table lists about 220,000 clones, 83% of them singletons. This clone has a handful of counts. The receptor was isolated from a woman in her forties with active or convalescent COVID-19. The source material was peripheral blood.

The CDR3: CASSQAGASYEQYF. The CDR3, as DNA: TGTGCCAGCAGCCAAGCTGGGGCCTCCTACGAGCAGTACTTC. This chain joins TRBV14 and TRBJ2-7; D perhaps matches TRBD1 (5 bases). This CDR3 has 14 amino acids. V shed 1 base and J shed 0 bases, with 7 bases lying between them. CDR1 and CDR2 (germline): SGHDN, FVKESK. Supplemented by reference TRBV14 and TRBJ2-7, the full variable domain reads EAGVTQFPSHSVIEKGQTVTLRCDPISGHDNLYWYRRVMGKEIKFLLHFVKESKQDESGMPNNRFLAERTGGTYSTLKVQPAELEDSGVYFCASSQAGASYEQYFGPGTRLTVT.